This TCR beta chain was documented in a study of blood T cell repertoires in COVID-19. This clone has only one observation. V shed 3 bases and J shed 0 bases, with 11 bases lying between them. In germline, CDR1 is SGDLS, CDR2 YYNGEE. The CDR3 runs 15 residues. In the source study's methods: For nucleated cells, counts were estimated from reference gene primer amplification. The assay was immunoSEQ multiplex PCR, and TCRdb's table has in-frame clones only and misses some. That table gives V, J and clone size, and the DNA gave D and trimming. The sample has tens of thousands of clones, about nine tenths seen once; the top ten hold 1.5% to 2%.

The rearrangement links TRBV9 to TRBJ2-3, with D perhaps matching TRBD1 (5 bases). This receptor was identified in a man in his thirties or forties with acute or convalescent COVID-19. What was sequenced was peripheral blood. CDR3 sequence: CASSARVTSTDTQYF. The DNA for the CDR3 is TGTGCCAGCAGCGCCAGGGTTACTAGCACAGATACGCAGTATTTT.